The 18 T cell receptor beta chains below were found in one sample sequenced in a study of T-cell memory formation after mild COVID-19. From the 5' RACE reads, TCRdb called clonotypes with MiXCR, one entry per CDR3 protein. The sample holds approximately 260,000 distinct CDR3 sequences, roughly 15% seen once. The source material was PBMCs or a T cell subset sorted from them (not recorded which). The receptors stem from a man in his late teens or twenties who had mild COVID-19 (a few samples of this study predate the infection). Cell type and time point are not known.

This clonotype was detected a few times. The chain links TRBV6-5 to TRBJ1-1, with D unresolved. This CDR3 spans 13 amino acids. Germline V gene lookup returns CDR1 MNHEY and CDR2 SVGAGI. Trimming shortened V by 8 bases and J by 11 bases, and 21 bases separated the two germline ends. This CDR3 reads CASGDFNGLAAFF. DNA for the CDR3: TGTGCCAGCGGAGACTTTAACGGACTCGCGGCTTTCTTT.

This clonotype came up a few times. This chain uses TRBV4-1 with TRBJ2-3; D is unclear. Germline CDR1 and CDR2: MGHRA and YSYEKL. The CDR3 loop spans 13 amino acids. V was pared by 1 base and J by 6 bases, with 8 bases between. The CDR3: CASSQVGLDTQYF. The CDR3 DNA follows: TGCGCCAGCAGCCAAGTTGGTTTGGATACGCAGTATTTT.

In its sample, this clonotype was seen a few times. V gene TRBV12-5 combines with J gene TRBJ2-7, with D unclear. Germline V gene sequence: CDR1 LGHNT, CDR2 FRNRAP. Trimming removed 2 bases from V and 7 bases from J, with 6 bases in between. This CDR3 has 11 amino acids. DNA of the CDR3: TGTGCTAGTGGTTTGCCCGTAGAGCAGTACTTC. It is translated as CASGLPVEQYF.

This clonotype was counted only a few times. The CDR3 here is CASSTPGGDTQYF. For the CDR3, the DNA is TGTGCCAGCAGCACCCCCGGGGGTGATACGCAGTATTTT. The V and J genes are TRBV7-9 and TRBJ2-3, with TRBD2 as a possible D gene (6 bases). V was pared by 5 bases and J by 6 bases, with 12 bases between. The CDR3 has 13 residues. Germline V gene data show CDR1 as SEHNR and CDR2 as FQNEAQ (reference sequence).

J is TRBJ2-5 and V is TRBV19; possibly TRBD1 for D (5 bases). V gave up 5 bases and J gave up 5 bases, with 12 bases separating them. Germline V CDR1 and CDR2: LNHDA, SQIVND (reference sequence). This CDR3 spans 13 amino acids. The CDR3 region is CASSETVSETQYF. In DNA form, the CDR3 reads TGTGCCAGTAGTGAGACAGTTTCGGAGACCCAGTACTTC.

This clonotype was detected a few times. The V gene is TRBV11-2, the J gene TRBJ1-1; D uncertain. The germline V gene encodes CDR1 SGHAT and CDR2 FQNNGV. V was shortened by 7 bases and J by 0 bases, with 15 bases between the two germline ends. This CDR3 spans 15 amino acids. For the CDR3, the DNA is TGTGCCAGCAAGGACCCTAGGGTGTTGAACACTGAAGCTTTCTTT. Translating it yields CASKDPRVLNTEAFF. Based on the CDR3 plus reference TRBV11-2 and TRBJ1-1, the full variable domain is EAGVAQSPRYKIIEKRQSVAFWCNPISGHATLYWYQQILGQGPKLLIQFQNNGVVDDSQLPKDRFSAERLKGVDSTLKIQPAKLEDSAVYLCASKDPRVLNTEAFFGQGTRLTVV.

The genes are TRBV7-2 and TRBJ2-4; D is unresolved. The V end lost 2 bases, the J end lost 8 bases, and 7 bases lay between the germline ends. Germline loops: CDR1 SGHTA, CDR2 FQGNSA. This CDR3 has 12 residues. CDR3 DNA: TGTGCCAGCAGCTTACCCACGGACATTCAGTACTTC. Protein sequence: CASSLPTDIQYF. Supplemented by reference TRBV7-2 and TRBJ2-4, the full variable domain reads GAGVSQSPSNKVTEKGKDVELRCDPISGHTALYWYRQSLGQGLEFLIYFQGNSAPDKSGLPSDRFSAERTGGSVSTLTIQRTQQEDSAVYLCASSLPTDIQYFGAGTRLSVL.

The V call is TRBV7-3, the J call TRBJ2-3; D is perhaps TRBD1 or TRBD2 (6 bases each). The length of the CDR3 is 15 residues. Germline loops: CDR1 SGHTA, CDR2 FQGTGA. V lost 3 bases to trimming and J lost 5 bases, with 15 bases between them. DNA of the CDR3: TGTGCCAGCAGCTTCGGGGGCCAAAAAGGAGATACGCAGTATTTT. Its protein product is CASSFGGQKGDTQYF. Complete variable domain (other parts from reference TRBV7-3 and TRBJ2-3): GAGVSQTPSNKVTEKGKYVELRCDPISGHTALYWYRQSLGQGPEFLIYFQGTGAADDSGLPNDRFFAVRPEGSVSTLKIQRTERGDSAVYLCASSFGGQKGDTQYFGPGTRLTVL.

At least ten counts were recorded for this clonotype. The chain employs TRBV12-3 or TRBV12-4 and TRBJ2-5; D possibly corresponds to TRBD1 (6 bases). The CDR3 loop spans 17 amino acids. V dropped 4 bases and J dropped 0 bases, with 18 bases sitting between them. The CDR3 protein is CASSSPAYGQHQETQYF. CDR3 in DNA: TGTGCCAGCAGTTCCCCGGCATATGGACAGCACCAAGAGACCCAGTACTTC.

This clonotype appeared many times. The chain uses TRBV6-5 and TRBJ2-2; TRBD1 agrees at 7 bases. V gave up 6 bases and J gave up 4 bases; unmatched junction bases: 2. This CDR3 spans 13 amino acids. CDR1 and CDR2 from the germline V gene are MNHEY and SVGAGI. The chain's CDR3 is CASRGTATGELFF. CDR3 coding DNA: TGTGCCAGCAGAGGGACAGCCACCGGGGAGCTGTTTTTT.

The chain employs TRBV4-1 and TRBJ1-2; 9 nucleotides line up with TRBD1. V shed 3 bases, J shed 2 bases, and the junction held 7 bases outside the gene matches. In germline, CDR1 is MGHRA, CDR2 YSYEKL. CDR3 size: 16 residues. CDR3 sequence: CASSQGTGRSNYGYTF. The CDR3 DNA reads as TGCGCCAGCAGCCAGGGGACAGGGAGATCGAACTATGGCTACACCTTC.

This clonotype occurred a few times. V is TRBV20-1 and J is TRBJ2-1; maybe TRBD2 (6 bases). Trimming removed 3 bases from V and 4 bases from J, with 10 bases in between. Germline V CDR1 and CDR2: DFQATT, SNEGSKA (reference sequence). CDR3 length: 13 amino acids. CDR3 in DNA: TGCAGTGCTAGCGGGGGAACGTACAATGAGCAGTTCTTC. It encodes CSASGGTYNEQFF.

This clonotype has a handful of counts. The J gene is TRBJ2-1, the V gene TRBV9, with D tentatively TRBD1 (6 bases). CDR1 is SGDLS, CDR2 YYNGEE, per germline. The V end was cut by 3 bases, the J end by 3 bases, with 16 bases between. This CDR3 contains 16 residues. For the CDR3, the DNA is TGTGCCAGCAGCGAGGGAGTTAGAGGGGGCTACAATGAGCAGTTCTTC. Translated: CASSEGVRGGYNEQFF.

The V and J genes are TRBV20-1 and TRBJ2-5, with TRBD2 matching over 13 bases. Germline V CDR1 and CDR2: DFQATT, SNEGSKA (reference sequence). The CDR3 spans 16 residues. Trimming removed 2 bases from V and 5 bases from J; junction bases left unmatched: 8. The CDR3 spells CSARHLRTSGGETQYF. The CDR3 DNA sequence: TGCAGTGCTAGACACCTTAGGACTAGCGGGGGCGAGACCCAGTACTTC.

This clonotype was seen a handful of times. The genes are TRBV15 and TRBJ2-1; 9 bases map to TRBD2. Unmatched junction bases numbered 11, after V lost 0 bases and J lost 8 bases. The CDR3 covers 17 residues. The V gene's germline CDR1 is LNHNV and CDR2 YYDKDF (reference sequence). For the CDR3, the DNA is TGTGCCACCAGCAGAGAAGCGAGGCGGGGGGGAGTCGATGAGCAGTTCTTC. It encodes CATSREARRGGVDEQFF.

In its sample, this clonotype was seen many times. The chain links TRBV12-3 or TRBV12-4 to TRBJ1-1; the D is unclear. Trimming removed 1 base from V and 6 bases from J, with 3 bases in between. The length of the CDR3 is 11 residues. CDR3 sequence: CASSLGAEAFF. Written as DNA, the CDR3 is TGTGCCAGCAGTTTAGGGGCTGAAGCTTTCTTT.

CDR3 nucleotides: TGTGCCAGCTCACCAGAACAGGGCACGACTGGAAACACCATATATTTT. Amino acid sequence: CASSPEQGTTGNTIYF. The chain carries TRBV18 and TRBJ1-3; D is possibly TRBD1 (6 bases). Germline CDR1 KGHSH, CDR2 LQKENI. V lost 2 bases, J lost 2 bases, and 13 bases lay in between. CDR3 length: 16 residues.

The V call is TRBV23-1, the J call TRBJ1-5; D is ambiguous. TRBV23-1 is classed as an ORF, of uncertain function. Trimming removed 2 bases from V and 11 bases from J, with 13 bases in between. The CDR3 totals 13 residues. The CDR3 is CASSQEEGGAQHF. DNA for the CDR3: TGCGCCAGCAGTCAAGAGGAAGGTGGGGCCCAGCATTTT.